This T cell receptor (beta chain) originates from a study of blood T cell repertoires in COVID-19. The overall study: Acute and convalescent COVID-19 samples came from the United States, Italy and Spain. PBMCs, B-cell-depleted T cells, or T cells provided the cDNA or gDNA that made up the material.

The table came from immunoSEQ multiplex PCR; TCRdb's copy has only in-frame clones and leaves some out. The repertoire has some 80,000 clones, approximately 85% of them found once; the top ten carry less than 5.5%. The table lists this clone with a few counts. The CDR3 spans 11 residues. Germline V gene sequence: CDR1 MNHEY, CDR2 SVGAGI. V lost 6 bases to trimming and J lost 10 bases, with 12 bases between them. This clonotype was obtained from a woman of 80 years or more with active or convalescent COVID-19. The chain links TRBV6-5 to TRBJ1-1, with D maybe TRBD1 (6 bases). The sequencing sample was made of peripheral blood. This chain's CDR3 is CASRYQGRAFF. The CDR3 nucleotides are TGTGCCAGCAGATACCAGGGGAGAGCTTTCTTT.